This TCR beta chain appears in the sequencing data of a study of STAT5B mutations in CD4+ large granular lymphocyte leukemia. Findings of the study overall: 25% of private leukemic clonotypes occurred rarely in other patients' non-leukemic repertoires. CD4-sorted patient repertoires seemed more clonal than healthy CD4+ repertoires.

This clone was seen more than once but under ten times. The antigen is unknown. With 5 bases removed from V and 6 bases from J, the gap between germline ends came to 17 bases. CDR3 size: 16 residues. Germline CDR1 reads PRHDT; CDR2 reads FYEKMQ (reference sequence). Sequencing was at survey level. Some clones are missing from TCRdb's copy, which holds only in-frame ones; the method was immunoSEQ multiplex PCR. The sample has nearly 35,000 clones; 65% to 70% are singletons. The chain couples TRBV13 to TRBJ1-6; D is perhaps TRBD1 (5 bases). This TCR was recovered from a human donor in good health. Material for sequencing was CD4+ T cells from blood buffy coats. This chain's CDR3 is CASSPGNRLSNSPLHF. The CDR3 nucleotides are TGTGCCAGCAGCCCAGGGAACAGGTTAAGTAATTCACCCCTCCACTTT.